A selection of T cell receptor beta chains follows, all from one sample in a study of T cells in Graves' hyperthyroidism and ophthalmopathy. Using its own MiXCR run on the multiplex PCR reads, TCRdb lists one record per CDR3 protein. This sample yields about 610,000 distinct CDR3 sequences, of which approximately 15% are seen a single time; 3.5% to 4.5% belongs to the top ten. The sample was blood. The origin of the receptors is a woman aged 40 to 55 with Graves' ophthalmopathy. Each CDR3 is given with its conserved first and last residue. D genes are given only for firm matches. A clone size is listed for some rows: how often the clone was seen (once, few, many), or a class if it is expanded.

CDR3 protein: CASSLGGRYEQYF; CDR3 DNA: TGTGCCAGCAGTTTAGGCGGGAGATACGAGCAGTACTTC; J gene: TRBJ2-7; clone size: many; D gene: TRBD2; V gene: TRBV12-3/TRBV12-4
CDR3 protein: CSARDFVDMGAKNIQYF; CDR3 DNA: TGCAGTGCTAGAGATTTTGTTGACATGGGGGCCAAAAACATTCAGTACTTC; J gene: TRBJ2-4; clone size: few; D gene: .; V gene: TRBV20-1
CDR3 protein: CASSLALGQLSREAFF; CDR3 DNA: TGTGCCAGCAGCTTAGCCTTGGGACAGCTAAGCAGAGAAGCTTTCTTT; J gene: TRBJ1-1; clone size: once; D gene: TRBD1; V gene: TRBV7-2
CDR3 protein: CASSPGVGELFF; CDR3 DNA: TGTGCCAGCAGCCCCGGTGTGGGGGAGCTGTTTTTT; J gene: TRBJ2-2; clone size: many; D gene: .; V gene: TRBV11-2
CDR3 protein: CASRPGTGKINGNQPQHF; CDR3 DNA: TGTGCCAGCAGACCGGGGACAGGGAAAATAAATGGCAATCAGCCCCAGCATTTT; J gene: TRBJ1-5; clone size: .; D gene: TRBD1; V gene: TRBV6-2/TRBV6-3
CDR3 protein: CSVEGLPGQPQHF; CDR3 DNA: TGCAGCGTTGAAGGGCTCCCGGGGCAGCCCCAGCATTTT; J gene: TRBJ1-5; clone size: .; D gene: .; V gene: TRBV29-1
CDR3 protein: CATSRASRGGSTEAFF; CDR3 DNA: TGTGCCACCAGCAGGGCCTCCAGGGGGGGGAGCACTGAAGCTTTCTTT; J gene: TRBJ1-1; clone size: .; D gene: TRBD1; V gene: TRBV15
CDR3 protein: CASSPRALKYQETQYF; CDR3 DNA: TGTGCCAGCTCACCACGGGCTCTTAAGTACCAAGAGACCCAGTACTTC; J gene: TRBJ2-5; clone size: few; D gene: .; V gene: TRBV18
CDR3 protein: CAWSASDRAYQPQHF; CDR3 DNA: TGTGCCTGGAGTGCCTCTGACAGAGCCTATCAGCCCCAGCATTTT; J gene: TRBJ1-5; clone size: few; D gene: .; V gene: TRBV30
CDR3 protein: CASSSQEGSREQYF; CDR3 DNA: TGTGCCAGCAGCTCCCAGGAGGGGTCCCGCGAGCAGTACTTC; J gene: TRBJ2-7; clone size: .; D gene: .; V gene: TRBV7-2
CDR3 protein: CSALSRGGSPEAQYF; CDR3 DNA: TGCAGTGCCCTCAGCCGCGGGGGATCTCCCGAGGCCCAGTACTTC; J gene: TRBJ2-5; clone size: .; D gene: TRBD2; V gene: TRBV20-1
CDR3 protein: CASSAQTGIEQYF; CDR3 DNA: TGTGCCAGCTCAGCCCAAACAGGGATCGAGCAGTACTTC; J gene: TRBJ2-7; clone size: many; D gene: .; V gene: TRBV7-2
CDR3 protein: CASSYGTLGLVAEAFF; CDR3 DNA: TGTGCCAGCAGTTACGGGACATTGGGGTTAGTCGCTGAAGCTTTCTTT; J gene: TRBJ1-1; clone size: many; D gene: .; V gene: TRBV6-5
CDR3 protein: CASVLDIYYEQYF; CDR3 DNA: TGTGCCAGCGTCCTGGACATCTACTACGAGCAGTACTTC; J gene: TRBJ2-7; clone size: few; D gene: .; V gene: TRBV11-3
CDR3 protein: CAWSFMVGAGELFF; CDR3 DNA: TGTGCCTGGAGTTTCATGGTCGGGGCCGGGGAGCTGTTTTTT; J gene: TRBJ2-2; clone size: .; D gene: .; V gene: TRBV30
CDR3 protein: CASSEGTGDRDQPQHF; CDR3 DNA: TGTGCCAGCAGTGAAGGGACGGGAGATCGCGATCAGCCCCAGCATTTT; J gene: TRBJ1-5; clone size: once; D gene: .; V gene: TRBV2
CDR3 protein: CASGPPTINSRETQYF; CDR3 DNA: TGTGCTAGTGGTCCACCAACAATCAATAGTCGGGAGACCCAGTACTTC; J gene: TRBJ2-5; clone size: .; D gene: .; V gene: TRBV12-5
CDR3 protein: CSANGRTNEQYF; CDR3 DNA: TGCAGTGCTAACGGGAGGACCAACGAGCAGTACTTC; J gene: TRBJ2-7; clone size: many; D gene: TRBD2; V gene: TRBV20-1
CDR3 protein: CASSEQGLSYNSPLHF; CDR3 DNA: TGTGCCAGCAGTGAGCAGGGCCTCTCCTATAATTCACCCCTCCACTTT; J gene: TRBJ1-6; clone size: .; D gene: .; V gene: TRBV6-1
CDR3 protein: CASSLDDRVYEQYF; CDR3 DNA: TGTGCCAGCAGCTTAGACGACAGGGTCTACGAGCAGTACTTC; J gene: TRBJ2-7; clone size: .; D gene: TRBD1; V gene: TRBV11-2
CDR3 protein: CASSPRGSGNTVYF; CDR3 DNA: TGTGCCAGCTCACCCCGGGGATCTGGAAACACCGTATATTTT; J gene: TRBJ1-3; clone size: few; D gene: .; V gene: TRBV18
CDR3 protein: CASSVAPSPKDEQFF; CDR3 DNA: TGTGCCAGCAGCGTAGCTCCCTCGCCGAAGGATGAGCAGTTCTTC; J gene: TRBJ2-1; clone size: .; D gene: .; V gene: TRBV9
CDR3 protein: CSPGEEAFF; CDR3 DNA: TGCAGCCCTGGCGAGGAAGCTTTCTTT; J gene: TRBJ1-1; clone size: many; D gene: .; V gene: TRBV20-1
CDR3 protein: CASSSSSEGENQPQHF; CDR3 DNA: TGTGCCAGCAGTTCCTCATCAGAAGGGGAGAATCAGCCCCAGCATTTT; J gene: TRBJ1-5; clone size: many; D gene: .; V gene: TRBV28
CDR3 protein: CASSYGWGGFETQYF; CDR3 DNA: TGTGCCAGCAGTTACGGGTGGGGGGGCTTCGAGACCCAGTACTTC; J gene: TRBJ2-5; clone size: .; D gene: .; V gene: TRBV6-5
CDR3 protein: CASNRGQGGTKQYF; CDR3 DNA: TGTGCCAGCAATCGGGGACAGGGGGGTACGAAGCAGTACTTC; J gene: TRBJ2-7; clone size: many; D gene: TRBD1; V gene: TRBV28
CDR3 protein: CASSSAPGATYEQYF; CDR3 DNA: TGTGCCAGCAGCTCGGCCCCGGGGGCTACCTACGAGCAGTACTTC; J gene: TRBJ2-7; clone size: few; D gene: .; V gene: TRBV5-5
CDR3 protein: CASSPSGSYQETQYF; CDR3 DNA: TGTGCCAGCAGCCCTAGCGGGAGTTACCAAGAGACCCAGTACTTC; J gene: TRBJ2-5; clone size: many; D gene: TRBD2; V gene: TRBV11-3
CDR3 protein: CASRTEKTGLAGVGGELFF; CDR3 DNA: TGTGCCAGCAGGACCGAAAAGACAGGACTAGCGGGAGTTGGGGGGGAGCTGTTTTTT; J gene: TRBJ2-2; clone size: many; D gene: TRBD2; V gene: TRBV6-4
CDR3 protein: CSADGTEAFF; CDR3 DNA: TGCAGCGCGGACGGCACTGAAGCTTTCTTT; J gene: TRBJ1-1; clone size: many; D gene: .; V gene: TRBV29-1
CDR3 protein: CAWSISAGELFF; CDR3 DNA: TGTGCCTGGAGTATAAGCGCCGGGGAGCTGTTTTTT; J gene: TRBJ2-2; clone size: once; D gene: .; V gene: TRBV30
CDR3 protein: CAISEGTGGREQYF; CDR3 DNA: TGTGCCATCAGTGAGGGGACAGGGGGGAGAGAGCAGTACTTC; J gene: TRBJ2-7; clone size: many; D gene: TRBD1; V gene: TRBV10-3
CDR3 protein: CSAAPSSGANVLTF; CDR3 DNA: TGCAGTGCGGCACCTAGCTCTGGGGCCAACGTCCTGACTTTC; J gene: TRBJ2-6; clone size: few; D gene: .; V gene: TRBV20-1
CDR3 protein: CASSHGPYEQYF; CDR3 DNA: TGTGCCAGCAGTCACGGCCCATACGAGCAGTACTTC; J gene: TRBJ2-7; clone size: many; D gene: .; V gene: TRBV27
CDR3 protein: CASSLLYGEQETQYF; CDR3 DNA: TGCGCCAGCAGCTTGCTTTATGGGGAGCAAGAGACCCAGTACTTC; J gene: TRBJ2-5; clone size: .; D gene: .; V gene: TRBV5-1
CDR3 protein: CASSLLGRAEQYF; CDR3 DNA: TGTGCCAGCAGCTTGCTGGGTCGGGCTGAGCAGTACTTC; J gene: TRBJ2-7; clone size: few; D gene: .; V gene: TRBV5-5
CDR3 protein: CATSDTGTGAQETQYF; CDR3 DNA: TGTGCCACCAGTGATACGGGGACTGGGGCCCAAGAGACCCAGTACTTC; J gene: TRBJ2-5; clone size: many; D gene: .; V gene: TRBV24-1
CDR3 protein: CASSFGQGAAEAFF; CDR3 DNA: TGTGCCAGCAGTTTCGGACAGGGGGCGGCTGAAGCTTTCTTT; J gene: TRBJ1-1; clone size: many; D gene: TRBD1; V gene: TRBV12-3/TRBV12-4
CDR3 protein: CASSLPEQETQYF; CDR3 DNA: TGTGCCAGCAGTCTCCCAGAACAAGAGACCCAGTACTTC; J gene: TRBJ2-5; clone size: .; D gene: .; V gene: TRBV28
CDR3 protein: CASRGQSNYGYTF; CDR3 DNA: TGTGCCAGTAGGGGACAGAGTAACTATGGCTACACCTTC; J gene: TRBJ1-2; clone size: many; D gene: TRBD1; V gene: TRBV19
CDR3 protein: CASTEGNSPLHF; CDR3 DNA: TGTGCCAGCACCGAGGGAAATTCACCCCTCCACTTT; J gene: TRBJ1-6; clone size: many; D gene: .; V gene: TRBV12-3/TRBV12-4
CDR3 protein: CASSLPGLYASYEQYF; CDR3 DNA: TGTGCCAGCAGTTTACCAGGGTTATATGCGTCCTACGAGCAGTACTTC; J gene: TRBJ2-7; clone size: many; D gene: .; V gene: TRBV28
CDR3 protein: CASSLLGDRVKNTEAFF; CDR3 DNA: TGTGCCAGCAGTTTGTTAGGGGACAGGGTTAAGAACACTGAAGCTTTCTTT; J gene: TRBJ1-1; clone size: many; D gene: TRBD1; V gene: TRBV12-3/TRBV12-4
CDR3 protein: CASSPLADLAKNIQYF; CDR3 DNA: TGTGCCAGCAGTCCCCTAGCGGACCTAGCCAAAAACATTCAGTACTTC; J gene: TRBJ2-4; clone size: .; D gene: TRBD2; V gene: TRBV28
CDR3 protein: CASSLQGFSYEQYF; CDR3 DNA: TGTGCCAGCAGCTTACAGGGGTTTTCCTACGAGCAGTACTTC; J gene: TRBJ2-7; clone size: many; D gene: TRBD1; V gene: TRBV6-5
CDR3 protein: CASSTRFGGETQYF; CDR3 DNA: TGTGCCAGCAGCACCCGGTTCGGGGGGGAGACCCAGTACTTC; J gene: TRBJ2-5; clone size: many; D gene: TRBD2; V gene: TRBV7-2
CDR3 protein: CASRSFAGGRTGELFF; CDR3 DNA: TGTGCCAGCAGATCCTTCGCGGGAGGAAGGACCGGGGAGCTGTTTTTT; J gene: TRBJ2-2; clone size: many; D gene: TRBD2; V gene: TRBV12-3/TRBV12-4
CDR3 protein: CASSYPTDSTLLYGYTF; CDR3 DNA: TGTGCCAGCAGTTACCCGACAGACTCAACCCTCCTCTATGGCTACACCTTC; J gene: TRBJ1-2; clone size: .; D gene: .; V gene: TRBV6-2/TRBV6-3